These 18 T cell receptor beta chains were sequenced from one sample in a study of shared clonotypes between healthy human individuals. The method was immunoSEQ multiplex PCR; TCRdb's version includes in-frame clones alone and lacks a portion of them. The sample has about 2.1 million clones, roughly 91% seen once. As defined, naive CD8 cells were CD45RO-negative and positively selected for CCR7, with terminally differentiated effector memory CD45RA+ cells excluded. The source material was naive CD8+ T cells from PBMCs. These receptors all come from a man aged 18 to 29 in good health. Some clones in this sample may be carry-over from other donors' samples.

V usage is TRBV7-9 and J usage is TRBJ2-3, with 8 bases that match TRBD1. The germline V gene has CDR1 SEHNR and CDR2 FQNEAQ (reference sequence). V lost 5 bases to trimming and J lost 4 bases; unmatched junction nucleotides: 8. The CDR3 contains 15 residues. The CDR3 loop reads CASSEEPGGADTQYF. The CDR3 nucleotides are TGTGCCAGCAGCGAGGAACCAGGGGGCGCAGATACGCAGTATTTT.

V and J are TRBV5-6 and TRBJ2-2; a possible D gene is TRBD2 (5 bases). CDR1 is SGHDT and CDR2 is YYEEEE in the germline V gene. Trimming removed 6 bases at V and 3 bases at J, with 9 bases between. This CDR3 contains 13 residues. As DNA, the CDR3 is TGTGCCAGCATCCCGGGGTACACCGGGGAGCTGTTTTTT. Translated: CASIPGYTGELFF.

The CDR3 loop is CASSPQRDDSGANVLTF. For the CDR3, the DNA is TGCGCCAGCAGCCCTCAAAGGGATGACTCTGGGGCCAACGTCCTGACTTTC. V usage is TRBV5-1 and J usage is TRBJ2-6, with D hard to call. Per the germline V gene, CDR1 is SGHRS and CDR2 is YFSETQ. The V end lost 4 bases, the J end lost 0 bases, and 14 bases lay between the germline ends. The CDR3 runs 17 residues.

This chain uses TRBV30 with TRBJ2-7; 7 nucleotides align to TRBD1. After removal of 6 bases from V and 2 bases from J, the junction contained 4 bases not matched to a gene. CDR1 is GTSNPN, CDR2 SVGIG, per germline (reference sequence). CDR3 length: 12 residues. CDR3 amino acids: CACQGVAYEQYF. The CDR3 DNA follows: TGTGCCTGTCAGGGGGTGGCCTACGAGCAGTACTTC.

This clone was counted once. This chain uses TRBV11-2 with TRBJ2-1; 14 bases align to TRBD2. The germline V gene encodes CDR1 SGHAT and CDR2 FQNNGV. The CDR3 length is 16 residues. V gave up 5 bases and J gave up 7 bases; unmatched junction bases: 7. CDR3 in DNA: TGTGCCAGCAGCGCGATGGGACTAGCGGGAGTAAATGAGCAGTTCTTC. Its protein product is CASSAMGLAGVNEQFF.

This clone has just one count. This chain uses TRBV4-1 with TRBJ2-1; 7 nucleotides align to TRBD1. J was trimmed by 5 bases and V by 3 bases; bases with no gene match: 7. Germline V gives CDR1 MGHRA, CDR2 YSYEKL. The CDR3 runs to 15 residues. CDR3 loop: CASSQNRGGHNEQFF. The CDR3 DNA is TGCGCCAGCAGCCAGAACAGGGGCGGGCACAATGAGCAGTTCTTC.

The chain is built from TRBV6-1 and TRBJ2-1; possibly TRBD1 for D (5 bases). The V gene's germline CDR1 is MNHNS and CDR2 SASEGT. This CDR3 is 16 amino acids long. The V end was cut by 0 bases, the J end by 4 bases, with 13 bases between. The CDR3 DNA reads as TGTGCCAGCAGTGAAGCTGACAGACTCAATTACAATGAGCAGTTCTTC. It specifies CASSEADRLNYNEQFF.

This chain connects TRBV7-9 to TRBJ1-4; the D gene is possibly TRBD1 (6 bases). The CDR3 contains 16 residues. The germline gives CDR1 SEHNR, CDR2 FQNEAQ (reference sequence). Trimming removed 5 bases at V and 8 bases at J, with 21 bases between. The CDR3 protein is CASSAKGGDTREKLFF. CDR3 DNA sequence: TGTGCCAGCAGCGCCAAAGGGGGGGACACCAGAGAAAAACTGTTTTTT.

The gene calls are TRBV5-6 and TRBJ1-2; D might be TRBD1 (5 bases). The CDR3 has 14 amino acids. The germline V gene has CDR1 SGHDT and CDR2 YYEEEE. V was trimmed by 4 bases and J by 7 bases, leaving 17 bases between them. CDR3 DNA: TGTGCCAGCAGCAAAAAAACAGGTCTCGGTGGCTACACCTTC. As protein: CASSKKTGLGGYTF.

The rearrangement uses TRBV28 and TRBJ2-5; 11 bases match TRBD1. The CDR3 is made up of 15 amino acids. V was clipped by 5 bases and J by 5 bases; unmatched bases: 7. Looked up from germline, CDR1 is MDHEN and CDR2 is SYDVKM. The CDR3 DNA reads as TGTGCCAGCAGTCCCGGACAGGGGGCCGGGGAGACCCAGTACTTC. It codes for CASSPGQGAGETQYF.

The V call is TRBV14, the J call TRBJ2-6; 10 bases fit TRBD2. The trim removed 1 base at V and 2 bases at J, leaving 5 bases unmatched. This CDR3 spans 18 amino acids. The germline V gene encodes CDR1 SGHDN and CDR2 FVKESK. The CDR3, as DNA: TGTGCCAGCAGCCAAGGTCCGCTAGCGGGAGCTGGGGCCAACGTCCTGACTTTC. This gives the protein CASSQGPLAGAGANVLTF.

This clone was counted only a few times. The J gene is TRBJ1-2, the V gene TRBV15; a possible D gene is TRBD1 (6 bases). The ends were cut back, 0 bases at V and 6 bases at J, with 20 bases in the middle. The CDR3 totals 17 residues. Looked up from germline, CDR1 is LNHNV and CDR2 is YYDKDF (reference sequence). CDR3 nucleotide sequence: TGTGCCACCAGCAGAGAGGGGTACGAGACAGGATTTCATGGCTACACCTTC. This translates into CATSREGYETGFHGYTF.

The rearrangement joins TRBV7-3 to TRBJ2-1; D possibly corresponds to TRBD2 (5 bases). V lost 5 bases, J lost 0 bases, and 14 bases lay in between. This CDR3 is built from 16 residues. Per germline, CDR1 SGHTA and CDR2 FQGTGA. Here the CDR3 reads CASSPATTSSYNEQFF. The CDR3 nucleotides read TGTGCCAGCAGCCCCGCGACTACGAGCTCCTACAATGAGCAGTTCTTC.

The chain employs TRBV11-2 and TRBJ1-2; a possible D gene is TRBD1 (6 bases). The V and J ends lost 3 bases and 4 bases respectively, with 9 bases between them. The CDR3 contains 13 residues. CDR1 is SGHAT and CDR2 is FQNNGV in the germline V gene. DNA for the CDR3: TGTGCCAGCAGCTTGGGGACAAGCTATGGCTACACCTTC. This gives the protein CASSLGTSYGYTF. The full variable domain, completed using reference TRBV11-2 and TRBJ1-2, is EAGVAQSPRYKIIEKRQSVAFWCNPISGHATLYWYQQILGQGPKLLIQFQNNGVVDDSQLPKDRFSAERLKGVDSTLKIQPAKLEDSAVYLCASSLGTSYGYTFGSGTRLTVV.

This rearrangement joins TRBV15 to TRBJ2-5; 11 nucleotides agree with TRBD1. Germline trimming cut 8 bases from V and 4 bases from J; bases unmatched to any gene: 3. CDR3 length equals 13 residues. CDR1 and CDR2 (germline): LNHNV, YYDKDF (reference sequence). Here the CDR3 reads CATRDRGSETQYF. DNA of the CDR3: TGTGCCACCCGGGACAGGGGGTCAGAGACCCAGTACTTC.

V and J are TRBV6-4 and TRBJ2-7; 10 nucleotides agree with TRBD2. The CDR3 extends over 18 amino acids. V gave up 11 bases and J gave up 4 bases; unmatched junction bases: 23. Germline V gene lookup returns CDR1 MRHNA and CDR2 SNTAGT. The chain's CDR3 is CAPPGLAGEGGRGYEQYF. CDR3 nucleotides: TGTGCCCCCCCCGGGCTAGCGGGAGAGGGGGGTAGAGGTTACGAGCAGTACTTC.

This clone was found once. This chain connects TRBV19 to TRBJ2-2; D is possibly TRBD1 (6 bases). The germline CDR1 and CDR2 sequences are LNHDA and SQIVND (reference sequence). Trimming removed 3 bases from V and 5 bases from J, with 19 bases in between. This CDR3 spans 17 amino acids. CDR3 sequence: CASSIRGQGKRTGELFF. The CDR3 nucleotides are TGTGCCAGTAGTATTCGAGGTCAGGGGAAGAGGACCGGGGAGCTGTTTTTT.

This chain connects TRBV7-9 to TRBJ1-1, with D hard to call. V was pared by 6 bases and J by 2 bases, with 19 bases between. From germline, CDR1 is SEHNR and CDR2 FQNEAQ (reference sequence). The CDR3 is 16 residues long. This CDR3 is CASSPTVGGRNTEAFF. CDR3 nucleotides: TGTGCCAGCAGTCCGACCGTGGGAGGGAGAAACACTGAAGCTTTCTTT.